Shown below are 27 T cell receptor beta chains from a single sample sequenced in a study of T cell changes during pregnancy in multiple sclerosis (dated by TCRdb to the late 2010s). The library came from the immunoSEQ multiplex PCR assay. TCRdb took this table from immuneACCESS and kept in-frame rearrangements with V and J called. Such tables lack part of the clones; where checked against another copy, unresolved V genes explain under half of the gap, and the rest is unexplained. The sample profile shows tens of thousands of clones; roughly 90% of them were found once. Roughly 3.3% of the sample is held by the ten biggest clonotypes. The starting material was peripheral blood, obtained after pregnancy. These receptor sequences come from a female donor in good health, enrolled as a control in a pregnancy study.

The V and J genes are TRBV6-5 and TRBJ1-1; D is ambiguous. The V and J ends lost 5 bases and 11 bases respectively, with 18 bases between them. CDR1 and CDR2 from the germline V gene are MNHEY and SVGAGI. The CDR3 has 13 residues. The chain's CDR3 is CASSHQSRDTAFF. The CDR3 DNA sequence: TGTGCCAGCAGTCACCAAAGCCGGGATACGGCTTTCTTT.

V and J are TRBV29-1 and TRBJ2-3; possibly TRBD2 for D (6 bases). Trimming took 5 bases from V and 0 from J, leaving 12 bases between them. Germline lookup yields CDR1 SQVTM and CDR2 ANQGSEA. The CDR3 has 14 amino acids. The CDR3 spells CSVRGTPSTDTQYF. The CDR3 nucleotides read TGCAGCGTTCGGGGGACCCCTAGCACAGATACGCAGTATTTT.

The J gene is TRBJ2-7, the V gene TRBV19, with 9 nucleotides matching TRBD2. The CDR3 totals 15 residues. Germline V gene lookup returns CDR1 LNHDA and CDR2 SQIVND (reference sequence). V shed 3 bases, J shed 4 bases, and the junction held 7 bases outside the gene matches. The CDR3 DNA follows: TGTGCCAGTAGTATTGGGGTAGCGGGAGAATACGAGCAGTACTTC. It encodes CASSIGVAGEYEQYF.

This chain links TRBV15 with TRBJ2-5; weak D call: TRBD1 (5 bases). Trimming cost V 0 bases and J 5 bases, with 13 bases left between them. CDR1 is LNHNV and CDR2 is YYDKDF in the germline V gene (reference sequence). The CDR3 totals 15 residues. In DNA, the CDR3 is TGTGCCACCAGCAGAGATTCGTTTTCAGGGGAGACCCAGTACTTC. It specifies CATSRDSFSGETQYF.

CDR3 nucleotide sequence: TGTGCCTGGAGTATGGGGGCCACTGAAGCTTTCTTT. Protein product: CAWSMGATEAFF. The chain has TRBV30 and TRBJ1-1, with D possibly being TRBD1 (6 bases). Trimming removed 2 bases from V and 4 bases from J, with 8 bases in between. The CDR3 length is 12 residues. The germline gives CDR1 GTSNPN, CDR2 SVGIG (reference sequence).

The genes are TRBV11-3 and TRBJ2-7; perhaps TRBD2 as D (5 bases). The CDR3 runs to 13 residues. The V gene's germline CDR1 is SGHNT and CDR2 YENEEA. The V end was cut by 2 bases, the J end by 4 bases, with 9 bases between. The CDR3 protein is CASSLYSGYEQYF. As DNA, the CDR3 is TGTGCCAGCAGCTTATATTCGGGGTACGAGCAGTACTTC.

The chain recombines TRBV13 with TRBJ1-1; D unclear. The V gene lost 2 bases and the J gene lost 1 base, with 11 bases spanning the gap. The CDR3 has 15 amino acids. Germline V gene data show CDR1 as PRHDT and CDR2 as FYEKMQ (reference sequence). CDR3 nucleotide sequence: TGTGCCAGCAGCTTACTAGGAGTCAGGAACACTGAAGCTTTCTTT. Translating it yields CASSLLGVRNTEAFF.

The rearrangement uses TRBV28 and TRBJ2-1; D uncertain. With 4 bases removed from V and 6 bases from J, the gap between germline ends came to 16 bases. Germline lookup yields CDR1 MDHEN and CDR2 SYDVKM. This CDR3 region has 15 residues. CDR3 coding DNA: TGTGCCAGCAGTTCTCTACTAAGTTTGGCCAATGAGCAGTTCTTC. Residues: CASSSLLSLANEQFF.

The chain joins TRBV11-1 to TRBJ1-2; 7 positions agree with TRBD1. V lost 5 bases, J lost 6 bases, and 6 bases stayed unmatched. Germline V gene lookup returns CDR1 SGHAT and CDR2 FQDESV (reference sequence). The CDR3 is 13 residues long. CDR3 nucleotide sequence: TGTGCCAGCAGCCCACGGACAGGAGATGGCTACACCTTC. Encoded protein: CASSPRTGDGYTF.

CDR3 sequence (DNA): TGTGCCAGCAGGTACAGGGAATATAGCAATCAGCCCCAGCATTTT. Its protein product is CASRYREYSNQPQHF. This chain connects TRBV2 to TRBJ1-5; a weak D match, TRBD1 (6 bases). This CDR3 contains 15 residues. Trimming removed 6 bases from V and 0 bases from J, with 12 bases in between. The germline V gene encodes CDR1 SNHLY and CDR2 FYNNEI.

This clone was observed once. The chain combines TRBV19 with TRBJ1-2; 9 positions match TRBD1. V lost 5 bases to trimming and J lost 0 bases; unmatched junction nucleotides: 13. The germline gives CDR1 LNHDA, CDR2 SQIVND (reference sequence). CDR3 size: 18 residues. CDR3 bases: TGTGCCAGTAGTCGACTGACGGGACAGGGACCGTCTAACTATGGCTACACCTTC. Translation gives CASSRLTGQGPSNYGYTF.

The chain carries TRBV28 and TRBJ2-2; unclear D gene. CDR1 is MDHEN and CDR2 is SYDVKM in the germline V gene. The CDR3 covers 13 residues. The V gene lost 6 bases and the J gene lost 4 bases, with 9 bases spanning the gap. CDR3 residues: CASRSTGTGELFF. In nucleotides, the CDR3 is TGTGCCAGCAGGTCCACCGGCACCGGGGAGCTGTTTTTT.

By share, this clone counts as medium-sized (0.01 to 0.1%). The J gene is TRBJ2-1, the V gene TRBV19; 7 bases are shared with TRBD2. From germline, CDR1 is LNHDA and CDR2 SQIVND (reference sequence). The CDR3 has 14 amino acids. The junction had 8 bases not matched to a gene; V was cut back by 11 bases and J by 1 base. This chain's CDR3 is CALKGGKSYNEQFF. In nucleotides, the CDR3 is TGTGCCCTAAAGGGAGGGAAGTCCTACAATGAGCAGTTCTTC.

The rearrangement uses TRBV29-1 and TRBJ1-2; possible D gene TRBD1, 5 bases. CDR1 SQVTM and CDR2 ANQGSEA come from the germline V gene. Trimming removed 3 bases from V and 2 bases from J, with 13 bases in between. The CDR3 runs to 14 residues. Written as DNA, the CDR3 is TGCAGCGTTGATTCAGGGAGGGGAAACTATGGCTACACCTTC. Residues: CSVDSGRGNYGYTF.

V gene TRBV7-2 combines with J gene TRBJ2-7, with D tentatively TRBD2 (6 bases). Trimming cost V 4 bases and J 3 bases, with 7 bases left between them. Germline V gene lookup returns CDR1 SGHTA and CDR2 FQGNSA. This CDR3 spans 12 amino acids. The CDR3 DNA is TGTGCCAGCAGCTATAGCGGCTACGAGCAGTACTTC. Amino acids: CASSYSGYEQYF.

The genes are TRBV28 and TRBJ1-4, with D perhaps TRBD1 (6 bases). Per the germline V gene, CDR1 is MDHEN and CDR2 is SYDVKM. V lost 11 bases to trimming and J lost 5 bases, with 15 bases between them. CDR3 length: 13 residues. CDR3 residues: CAVRGSGNEKLFF. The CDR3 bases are TGTGCCGTCAGGGGTTCAGGGAATGAAAAACTGTTTTTT.

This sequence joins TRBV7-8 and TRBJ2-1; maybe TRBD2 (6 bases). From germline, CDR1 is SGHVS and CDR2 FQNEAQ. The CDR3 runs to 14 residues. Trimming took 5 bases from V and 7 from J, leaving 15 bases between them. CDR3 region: CASSGRTHANEQFF. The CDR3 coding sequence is TGTGCCAGCAGCGGGAGGACACACGCAAATGAGCAGTTCTTC.

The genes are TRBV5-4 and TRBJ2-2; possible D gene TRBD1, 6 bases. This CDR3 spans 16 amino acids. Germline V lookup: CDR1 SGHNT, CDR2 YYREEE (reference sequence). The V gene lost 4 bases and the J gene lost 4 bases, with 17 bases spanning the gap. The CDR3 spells CASSTQQGVGTGELFF. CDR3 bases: TGTGCCAGCAGCACACAACAGGGTGTAGGCACCGGGGAGCTGTTTTTT.

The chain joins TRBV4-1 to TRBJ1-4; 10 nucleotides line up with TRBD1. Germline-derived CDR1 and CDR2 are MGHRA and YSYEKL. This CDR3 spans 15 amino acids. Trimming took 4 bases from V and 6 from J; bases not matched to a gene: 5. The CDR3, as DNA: TGCGCCAGCAGCCGCACCGGGACAGGGGATGAAAAACTGTTTTTT. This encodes CASSRTGTGDEKLFF.

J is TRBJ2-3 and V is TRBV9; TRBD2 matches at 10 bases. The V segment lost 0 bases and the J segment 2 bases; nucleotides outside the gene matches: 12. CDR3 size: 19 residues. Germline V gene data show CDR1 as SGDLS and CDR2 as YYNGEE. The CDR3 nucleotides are TGTGCCAGCAGCGTAGCCCCCCCTGGAGCGGGAGGGAACACAGATACGCAGTATTTT. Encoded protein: CASSVAPPGAGGNTDTQYF.

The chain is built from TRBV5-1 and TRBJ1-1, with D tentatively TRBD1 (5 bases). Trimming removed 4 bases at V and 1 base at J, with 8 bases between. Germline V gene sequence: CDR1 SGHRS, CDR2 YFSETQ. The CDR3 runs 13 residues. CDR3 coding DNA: TGCGCCAGCAGCATTGGACAGAACACTGAAGCTTTCTTT. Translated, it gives CASSIGQNTEAFF.

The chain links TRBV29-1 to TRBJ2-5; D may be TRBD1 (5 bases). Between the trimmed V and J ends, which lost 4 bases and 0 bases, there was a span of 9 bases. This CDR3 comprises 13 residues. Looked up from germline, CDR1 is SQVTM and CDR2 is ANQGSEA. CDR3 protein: CSVGKGYQETQYF. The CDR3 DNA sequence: TGCAGCGTTGGTAAGGGGTACCAAGAGACCCAGTACTTC.

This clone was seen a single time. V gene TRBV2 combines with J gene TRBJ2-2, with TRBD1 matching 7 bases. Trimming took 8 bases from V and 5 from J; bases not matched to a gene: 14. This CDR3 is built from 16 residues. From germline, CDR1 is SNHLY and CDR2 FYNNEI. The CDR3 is CASRRDSKYATGELFF. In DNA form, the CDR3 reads TGTGCCAGCCGCCGGGACAGTAAGTATGCGACCGGGGAGCTGTTTTTT.

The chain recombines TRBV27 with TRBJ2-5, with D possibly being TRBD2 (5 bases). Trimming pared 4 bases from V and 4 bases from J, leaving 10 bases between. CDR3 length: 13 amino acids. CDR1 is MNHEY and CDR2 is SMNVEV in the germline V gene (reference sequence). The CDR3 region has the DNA TGTGCCAGCAGTTCCCGGAGGAGAGAGACCCAGTACTTC. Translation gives CASSSRRRETQYF.

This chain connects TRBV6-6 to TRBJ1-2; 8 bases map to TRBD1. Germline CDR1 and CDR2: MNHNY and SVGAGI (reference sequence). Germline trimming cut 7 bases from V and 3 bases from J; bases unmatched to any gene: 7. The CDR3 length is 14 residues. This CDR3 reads CASTPSTGDYGYTF. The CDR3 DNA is TGTGCCAGCACCCCTTCGACAGGGGACTATGGCTACACCTTC.

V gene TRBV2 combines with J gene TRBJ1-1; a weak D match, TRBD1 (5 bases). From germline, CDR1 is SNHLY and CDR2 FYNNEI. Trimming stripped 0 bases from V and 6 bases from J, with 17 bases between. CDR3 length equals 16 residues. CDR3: CASSEARQGGAPEAFF. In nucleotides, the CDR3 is TGTGCCAGCAGTGAAGCTCGGCAGGGAGGAGCGCCTGAAGCTTTCTTT. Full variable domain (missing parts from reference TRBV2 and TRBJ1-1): EPEVTQTPSHQVTQMGQEVILRCVPISNHLYFYWYRQILGQKVEFLVSFYNNEISEKSEIFDDQFSVERPDGSNFTLKIRSTKLEDSAMYFCASSEARQGGAPEAFFGQGTRLTVV.

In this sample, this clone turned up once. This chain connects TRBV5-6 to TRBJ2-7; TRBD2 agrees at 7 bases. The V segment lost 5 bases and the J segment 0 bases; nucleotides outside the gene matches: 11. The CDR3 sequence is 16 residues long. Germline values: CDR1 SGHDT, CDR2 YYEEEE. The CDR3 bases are TGTGCCAGCAGACCTTTCCTAGCGGAACTCTCCTACGAGCAGTACTTC. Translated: CASRPFLAELSYEQYF.